A selection of T cell receptor beta chains follows, all from one sample in a study of cytomegalovirus exposure and HLA in healthy donors. Data came from immunoSEQ multiplex PCR; TCRdb stores just in-frame clones and leaves some out. The table has about 130,000 clones, about 87% seen once. Specimen: PBMCs. These receptors all stem from a woman aged 25 to 39 in good health and CMV-seropositive. Both conserved end residues are part of each CDR3. Fields, in order: J gene, D gene, clone size, V gene, CDR3 protein, CDR3 DNA. D genes are given only for firm matches. Size is stated for part of the rows, as once, few or many counts, or as a class when the clone is expanded.

j_call: TRBJ2-7; d_call: TRBD2; clone_size: -; v_call: TRBV7-2; cdr3_aa: CASSRGTSGASSYEQYF; cdr3_nt: TGTGCCAGCAGCCGTGGGACTAGCGGGGCGAGCTCCTACGAGCAGTACTTC
j_call: TRBJ2-5; d_call: TRBD2; clone_size: -; v_call: TRBV5-4; cdr3_aa: CASSSRDYKEGETQYF; cdr3_nt: TGTGCCAGCAGCTCCCGGGACTACAAAGAAGGAGAGACCCAGTACTTC
j_call: TRBJ2-1; d_call: TRBD2; clone_size: -; v_call: TRBV7-8; cdr3_aa: CASSLGSSGASSYNEQFF; cdr3_nt: TGTGCCAGCAGCTTAGGGTCTAGCGGGGCCTCATCCTACAATGAGCAGTTCTTC
j_call: TRBJ1-2; d_call: TRBD1; clone_size: -; v_call: TRBV5-1; cdr3_aa: CASSAGTQGGYGYTF; cdr3_nt: TGCGCCAGCAGTGCAGGGACCCAGGGGGGTTATGGCTACACCTTC
j_call: TRBJ2-5; d_call: -; clone_size: once; v_call: TRBV4-2; cdr3_aa: CASSQERETQYF; cdr3_nt: TGTGCCAGCAGCCAAGAACGGGAGACCCAGTACTTC
j_call: TRBJ2-3; d_call: TRBD2; clone_size: -; v_call: TRBV28; cdr3_aa: CASSLWSGGRASTDTQYF; cdr3_nt: TGTGCCAGCAGTTTATGGTCCGGGGGGAGGGCTAGCACAGATACGCAGTATTTT
j_call: TRBJ2-5; d_call: TRBD2; clone_size: -; v_call: TRBV10-3; cdr3_aa: CAISVLPGEGGTQYF; cdr3_nt: TGTGCCATCAGTGTTCTGCCGGGGGAGGGAGGGACCCAGTACTTC
j_call: TRBJ2-3; d_call: TRBD1; clone_size: -; v_call: TRBV5-1; cdr3_aa: CASSPGQGADTQYF; cdr3_nt: TGCGCCAGCAGCCCCGGACAGGGTGCAGATACGCAGTATTTT
j_call: TRBJ2-5; d_call: -; clone_size: -; v_call: TRBV5-6; cdr3_aa: CASSWGHLQETQYF; cdr3_nt: TGTGCCAGCAGCTGGGGGCACCTGCAAGAGACCCAGTACTTC
j_call: TRBJ1-5; d_call: -; clone_size: -; v_call: TRBV6-1; cdr3_aa: CASSEVRRVQPQHF; cdr3_nt: TGTGCCAGCAGTGAAGTCCGCCGGGTACAGCCCCAGCATTTT
j_call: TRBJ2-2; d_call: TRBD1; clone_size: -; v_call: TRBV7-8; cdr3_aa: CASSLGTGANTGELFF; cdr3_nt: TGTGCCAGCAGCCTAGGGACAGGGGCGAACACCGGGGAGCTGTTTTTT
j_call: TRBJ2-4; d_call: -; clone_size: -; v_call: TRBV4-1; cdr3_aa: CASSQEGGAGTLSGNIQYF; cdr3_nt: TGCGCCAGCAGCCAAGAGGGCGGGGCCGGCACTTTGTCGGGGAACATTCAGTACTTC
j_call: TRBJ1-2; d_call: TRBD1; clone_size: -; v_call: TRBV2; cdr3_aa: CASNPQGSYGYTF; cdr3_nt: TGTGCCAGCAATCCACAGGGGAGCTATGGCTACACCTTC
j_call: TRBJ1-5; d_call: TRBD1; clone_size: few; v_call: TRBV27; cdr3_aa: CATAGQRGTGVSHQPQHF; cdr3_nt: TGTGCCACCGCAGGACAGAGGGGGACAGGGGTTTCTCATCAGCCCCAGCATTTT
j_call: TRBJ1-1; d_call: -; clone_size: -; v_call: TRBV6-1; cdr3_aa: CASSGQENTEAFF; cdr3_nt: TGTGCCAGCAGTGGACAGGAGAACACTGAAGCTTTCTTT
j_call: TRBJ2-5; d_call: TRBD2; clone_size: -; v_call: TRBV5-1; cdr3_aa: CASSPGTSGSLGETQYF; cdr3_nt: TGCGCCAGCAGCCCGGGGACTAGCGGGAGTTTGGGGGAGACCCAGTACTTC
j_call: TRBJ2-7; d_call: -; clone_size: -; v_call: TRBV4-1; cdr3_aa: CASSHPPGRTYEQYF; cdr3_nt: TGCGCCAGCAGCCACCCACCGGGAAGAACCTACGAGCAGTACTTC
j_call: TRBJ2-6; d_call: -; clone_size: -; v_call: TRBV27; cdr3_aa: CASSSPFSGANVLTF; cdr3_nt: TGTGCCAGCAGTTCCCCCTTCTCTGGGGCCAACGTCCTGACTTTC
j_call: TRBJ2-3; d_call: TRBD2; clone_size: -; v_call: TRBV28; cdr3_aa: CASSSLAGGRRDTQYF; cdr3_nt: TGTGCCAGCAGTTCCCTAGCGGGGGGCCGCCGGGATACGCAGTATTTT
j_call: TRBJ2-3; d_call: TRBD2; clone_size: -; v_call: TRBV29-1; cdr3_aa: CSVGRGSGTTDTQYF; cdr3_nt: TGCAGCGTTGGGCGTGGTAGCGGGACCACAGATACGCAGTATTTT
j_call: TRBJ1-1; d_call: -; clone_size: -; v_call: TRBV6-1; cdr3_aa: CASSEQGGTEAFF; cdr3_nt: TGTGCCAGCAGTGAGCAGGGTGGCACTGAAGCTTTCTTT
j_call: TRBJ2-1; d_call: TRBD2; clone_size: -; v_call: TRBV27; cdr3_aa: CASSLTAGVEYNEQFF; cdr3_nt: TGTGCCAGCAGTTTGACAGCGGGAGTGGAATACAATGAGCAGTTCTTC
j_call: TRBJ1-1; d_call: -; clone_size: -; v_call: TRBV5-1; cdr3_aa: CASSLAEINEAFF; cdr3_nt: TGCGCCAGCAGCTTGGCGGAGATCAATGAAGCTTTCTTT
j_call: TRBJ1-2; d_call: -; clone_size: -; v_call: TRBV6-1; cdr3_aa: CASSEAGRVYGYTF; cdr3_nt: TGTGCCAGCAGTGAAGCGGGCAGAGTCTATGGCTACACCTTC
j_call: TRBJ1-2; d_call: -; clone_size: -; v_call: TRBV9; cdr3_aa: CASSPNHSGGYGYTF; cdr3_nt: TGTGCCAGCAGCCCAAACCACAGCGGAGGCTATGGCTACACCTTC
j_call: TRBJ1-2; d_call: -; clone_size: few; v_call: TRBV15; cdr3_aa: CATSPERQLYGYTF; cdr3_nt: TGTGCCACCAGCCCGGAAAGACAGCTCTATGGCTACACCTTC
j_call: TRBJ2-3; d_call: -; clone_size: once; v_call: TRBV2; cdr3_aa: CASRGGRSTDTQYF; cdr3_nt: TGTGCCAGCAGGGGAGGACGGAGCACAGATACGCAGTATTTT
j_call: TRBJ2-7; d_call: -; clone_size: -; v_call: TRBV5-1; cdr3_aa: CASSPQGSYEQYF; cdr3_nt: TGCGCCAGCAGCCCACAGGGATCCTACGAGCAGTACTTC
j_call: TRBJ2-7; d_call: TRBD1; clone_size: -; v_call: TRBV15; cdr3_aa: CATSRRQGFHEQYF; cdr3_nt: TGTGCCACCAGCAGACGACAGGGGTTCCACGAGCAGTACTTC
j_call: TRBJ2-4; d_call: TRBD1; clone_size: -; v_call: TRBV18; cdr3_aa: CASSLDGQARNGYF; cdr3_nt: TGTGCCAGCTCACTTGACGGACAGGCTCGAAATGGATACTTC
j_call: TRBJ2-3; d_call: TRBD2; clone_size: -; v_call: TRBV7-9; cdr3_aa: CASSPGLAGIDTQYF; cdr3_nt: TGTGCCAGCAGCCCGGGACTAGCGGGAATAGATACGCAGTATTTT
j_call: TRBJ2-7; d_call: -; clone_size: -; v_call: TRBV19; cdr3_aa: CASSPPGSYEQYF; cdr3_nt: TGTGCCAGTAGTCCCCCGGGGAGCTACGAGCAGTACTTC
j_call: TRBJ1-6; d_call: -; clone_size: -; v_call: TRBV28; cdr3_aa: CASHSSSSYNSPLHF; cdr3_nt: TGTGCCAGCCATTCGTCGAGCTCCTATAATTCACCCCTCCACTTT
j_call: TRBJ1-4; d_call: -; clone_size: -; v_call: TRBV7-6; cdr3_aa: CASSLAPAPGKLFF; cdr3_nt: TGTGCCAGCAGCTTAGCGCCGGCCCCCGGGAAACTGTTTTTT
j_call: TRBJ2-3; d_call: TRBD2; clone_size: -; v_call: TRBV7-2; cdr3_aa: CASSLARLAGSTDTQYF; cdr3_nt: TGTGCCAGCAGCTTAGCCCGACTAGCGGGGTCCACAGATACGCAGTATTTT
j_call: TRBJ2-6; d_call: TRBD1; clone_size: -; v_call: TRBV19; cdr3_aa: CASSRDRAGANVLTF; cdr3_nt: TGTGCCAGTAGTAGGGACAGGGCTGGGGCCAACGTCCTGACTTTC
j_call: TRBJ1-3; d_call: -; clone_size: -; v_call: TRBV5-1; cdr3_aa: CASSGWAGLYYYPSGNTIYF; cdr3_nt: TGCGCCAGCAGCGGGTGGGCAGGGCTTTACTACTACCCCTCTGGAAACACCATATATTTT
j_call: TRBJ2-5; d_call: -; clone_size: once; v_call: TRBV6-6; cdr3_aa: CASIQQETQYF; cdr3_nt: TGTGCCAGCATCCAACAGGAGACCCAGTACTTC
j_call: TRBJ2-5; d_call: -; clone_size: -; v_call: TRBV5-6; cdr3_aa: CASSLVEAVYNQETQYF; cdr3_nt: TGTGCCAGCAGCTTGGTAGAAGCGGTCTATAATCAAGAGACCCAGTACTTC
j_call: TRBJ1-5; d_call: -; clone_size: -; v_call: TRBV23-1; cdr3_aa: CASSQPRAGAPPNQPQHF; cdr3_nt: TGCGCCAGCAGTCAACCGAGGGCAGGCGCTCCCCCGAATCAGCCCCAGCATTTT
j_call: TRBJ2-1; d_call: -; clone_size: -; v_call: TRBV6-5; cdr3_aa: CATQRATLYNEQFF; cdr3_nt: TGTGCCACCCAGAGAGCGACCCTCTACAATGAGCAGTTCTTC